The present T cell receptor beta chain was sequenced within a study of PD-1 blockade in classical Hodgkin lymphoma. Regarding time point: cycle 4 day 1 (C4D1), after 5 to 7 weeks of nivolumab. Exposure to brentuximab vedotin varied, and each patient had relapsed following autologous stem cell transplantation. Patients showed best responses of complete response, partial response or progressive disease. Measured with immunoSEQ multiplex PCR; TCRdb has only the in-frame clones, and not every one. The table lists fewer than 95,000 clones, 65% to 85% of them singletons. CDR1 and CDR2 (germline): SEHNR, FQNEAQ (reference sequence). The CDR3 length is 14 residues. V was trimmed by 4 bases and J by 0 bases, leaving 10 bases between them.

The sample consisted of peripheral blood mononuclear cells (PBMCs), taken before the fourth cycle of nivolumab. The receptor was isolated from a human donor with classical Hodgkin lymphoma. The rearrangement joins TRBV7-9 to TRBJ2-7, with a weak D call TRBD2 (5 bases). Here the CDR3 reads CASSSGGSSYEQYF. The CDR3 DNA is TGTGCCAGCAGCTCGGGTGGGAGCTCCTACGAGCAGTACTTC.